Each of the 17 T cell receptor beta chains below was sequenced from the same sample in a study of somatic mutations in cytotoxic T cells in rheumatoid arthritis. TCRdb's table, derived via immunoSEQ multiplex PCR, lists solely in-frame clones and lacks some. The sample records tens of thousands of clones, 78% being singletons. Sequences were obtained from CD8+ T cells sorted from blood. The receptors come from an adult with rheumatoid arthritis.

The chain is built from TRBV2 and TRBJ2-7; perhaps TRBD1 as D (5 bases). CDR1 and CDR2 from the germline V gene are SNHLY and FYNNEI. Between the trimmed V and J ends, which lost 3 bases and 2 bases, there was a span of 11 bases. The CDR3 runs 14 residues. CDR3 protein: CASSDFNRPYEQYF. As DNA, the CDR3 is TGTGCCAGCAGTGATTTCAACAGGCCCTACGAGCAGTACTTC.

The chain is built from TRBV7-8 and TRBJ1-3; D is unresolved. V lost 5 bases and J 0 bases, leaving 11 bases between the germline ends. The CDR3 spans 15 residues. Germline lookup yields CDR1 SGHVS and CDR2 FQNEAQ. CDR3 residues: CASSLLGGSGNTIYF. CDR3 DNA: TGTGCCAGCAGCCTCTTAGGCGGCTCTGGAAACACCATATATTTT.

This CDR3 reads CASSFQGVASPLHF. The CDR3, as DNA: TGTGCCAGCAGCTTTCAGGGTGTGGCTTCACCCCTCCACTTT. The rearrangement joins TRBV7-2 to TRBJ1-6, with D perhaps TRBD1 (5 bases). Germline assignment: CDR1 SGHTA and CDR2 FQGNSA. Trimming pared 3 bases from V and 9 bases from J, leaving 12 bases between. The CDR3 contains 14 residues. Supplemented by reference TRBV7-2 and TRBJ1-6, the full variable domain reads GAGVSQSPSNKVTEKGKDVELRCDPISGHTALYWYRQSLGQGLEFLIYFQGNSAPDKSGLPSDRFSAERTGGSVSTLTIQRTQQEDSAVYLCASSFQGVASPLHFGNGTRLTVT.

The chain uses TRBV6-1 and TRBJ1-1; maybe TRBD1 (5 bases). V dropped 2 bases and J dropped 7 bases, with 20 bases sitting between them. There are 16 residues in the CDR3. The V gene's germline CDR1 is MNHNS and CDR2 SASEGT. CDR3 sequence (DNA): TGTGCCAGCAGTGAAAATCCGGCAGGGTTTTTGGATGAAGCTTTCTTT. This sequence encodes CASSENPAGFLDEAFF.

This rearrangement joins TRBV19 to TRBJ1-2; possibly TRBD1 for D (6 bases). Germline CDR1 is LNHDA and CDR2 is SQIVND (reference sequence). V was pared by 1 base and J by 2 bases, with 11 bases between. The CDR3 totals 15 residues. CDR3 loop: CASSIAPGQNYGYTF. In nucleotides, the CDR3 is TGTGCCAGTAGTATAGCCCCAGGACAGAACTATGGCTACACCTTC.

CDR3 DNA: TGTGCCATCAGTGAGATCCCCCGAGACGCGGGAAACACCATATATTTT. Encoded protein: CAISEIPRDAGNTIYF. The chain joins TRBV10-3 to TRBJ1-3; D is unresolved. Germline V gives CDR1 ENHRY, CDR2 SYGVKD. The V and J ends lost 2 bases and 4 bases respectively, with 15 bases between them. The CDR3 runs to 16 residues.

The chain has TRBV5-1 and TRBJ2-3; 7 nucleotides align to TRBD1. In germline, CDR1 is SGHRS, CDR2 YFSETQ. After removal of 0 bases from V and 2 bases from J, the junction contained 6 bases not matched to a gene. CDR3 size: 16 residues. The CDR3 loop reads CASSLARGSPTDTQYF. The CDR3 bases are TGCGCCAGCAGCTTGGCCAGGGGGAGTCCCACAGATACGCAGTATTTT.

The table lists this clone with a count of one. The CDR3: CASSLWFQGSNSPLHF. For the CDR3, the DNA is TGTGCCAGCAGCTTATGGTTTCAGGGCAGTAATTCACCCCTCCACTTT. The chain couples TRBV7-2 to TRBJ1-6; a possible D gene is TRBD1 (5 bases). V was shortened by 2 bases and J by 6 bases, with 14 bases between the two germline ends. Germline CDR1 SGHTA, CDR2 FQGNSA. The CDR3 spans 16 residues.

This rearrangement joins TRBV4-2 to TRBJ1-4; 12 bases agree with TRBD1. CDR3 size: 17 residues. Germline-derived CDR1 and CDR2 are LGHNA and YNFKEQ. Unmatched junction bases numbered 8, after V lost 3 bases and J lost 6 bases. DNA for the CDR3: TGTGCCAGCAGCCAGGGGACAGGGGGCTTCTTTGATGAAAAACTGTTTTTT. Translation: CASSQGTGGFFDEKLFF.

This sequence joins TRBV27 and TRBJ1-3; TRBD1 matches 7 bases. Trimming took 8 bases from V and 4 from J; bases not matched to a gene: 8. This CDR3 has 14 amino acids. Germline V lookup: CDR1 MNHEY, CDR2 SMNVEV (reference sequence). The CDR3 sequence is CASWDSLKGNTIYF. CDR3 in DNA: TGTGCCAGCTGGGACAGCCTTAAGGGAAACACCATATATTTT.

This chain joins TRBV21-1 and TRBJ2-6. TRBV21-1 is tagged as a pseudogene. The CDR3 runs 15 residues. CDR3 nucleotide sequence: TGTGCCAGCAGCAAAAGGGTTTCTGGGGCCAACGTCCTGACTTTC. This sequence encodes CASSKRVSGANVLTF.

The chain combines TRBV11-2 with TRBJ2-1, with 13 bases aligning to TRBD2. Germline values: CDR1 SGHAT, CDR2 FQNNGV. The length of the CDR3 is 16 residues. Trimming at V came to 6 bases and at J to 3 bases, leaving 5 bases not matched to a gene. CDR3 nucleotide sequence: TGTGCCAGCAGGGGACTAGCGGGGACCTTCTACAATGAGCAGTTCTTC. It translates to CASRGLAGTFYNEQFF.

This clone was seen more than once but under ten times. V and J are TRBV7-9 and TRBJ1-2, with D uncertain. The CDR3 totals 13 residues. V lost 0 bases and J 8 bases, leaving 10 bases between the germline ends. Germline values: CDR1 SEHNR, CDR2 FQNEAQ (reference sequence). Here the CDR3 DNA reads TGTGCCAGCAGCTTAGCCAACAGTAACGGCTACACCTTC. Its translation is CASSLANSNGYTF. The whole variable domain, filled in from reference TRBV7-9 and TRBJ1-2, reads DTGVSQNPRHKITKRGQNVTFRCDPISEHNRLYWYRQTLGQGPEFLTYFQNEAQLEKSRLLSDRFSAERPKGSFSTLEIQRTEQGDSAMYLCASSLANSNGYTFGSGTRLTVV.

The V call is TRBV4-1, the J call TRBJ2-1; unclear D gene. Looked up from germline, CDR1 is MGHRA and CDR2 is YSYEKL. V lost 0 bases and J 12 bases, leaving 12 bases between the germline ends. The CDR3 extends over 13 amino acids. The CDR3, as DNA: TGCGCCAGCAGCCAAGAAATGGAGATGAGGCAGTTCTTC. As protein: CASSQEMEMRQFF.

V gene TRBV5-5 combines with J gene TRBJ1-6; TRBD1 agrees at 7 bases. The CDR3 is 16 amino acids. The germline gives CDR1 SGHKS, CDR2 YYEKEE (reference sequence). The V gene end was trimmed by 4 bases and the J gene end by 4 bases; junction bases not matched to a gene: 8. DNA of the CDR3: TGTGCCAGCAGCCTAAAGACAGGGCGATATAATTCACCCCTCCACTTT. Translation gives CASSLKTGRYNSPLHF.

The chain couples TRBV5-6 to TRBJ1-5; the match to TRBD1 covers 7 bases. The CDR3 extends over 15 amino acids. Per the germline V gene, CDR1 is SGHDT and CDR2 is YYEEEE. J was trimmed by 4 bases and V by 0 bases; bases with no gene match: 4. As DNA, the CDR3 is TGTGCCAGCAGCTTGGGGACAGGCCCTAATCAGCCCCAGCATTTT. This translates into CASSLGTGPNQPQHF. The full variable domain, its missing parts supplied by reference TRBV5-6 and TRBJ1-5, is DAGVTQSPTHLIKTRGQQVTLRCSPKSGHDTVSWYQQALGQGPQFIFQYYEEEERQRGNFPDRFSGHQFPNYSSELNVNALLLGDSALYLCASSLGTGPNQPQHFGDGTRLSIL.

The sample holds a few counts of this clone. This chain uses TRBV7-9 with TRBJ1-1; D gene uncertain. With 5 bases removed from V and 1 base from J, the gap between germline ends came to 5 bases. The germline V gene encodes CDR1 SEHNR and CDR2 FQNEAQ (reference sequence). The CDR3 is made up of 12 amino acids. The chain's CDR3 is CASSQGNTEAFF. In DNA form, the CDR3 reads TGTGCCAGCAGCCAAGGGAACACTGAAGCTTTCTTT.